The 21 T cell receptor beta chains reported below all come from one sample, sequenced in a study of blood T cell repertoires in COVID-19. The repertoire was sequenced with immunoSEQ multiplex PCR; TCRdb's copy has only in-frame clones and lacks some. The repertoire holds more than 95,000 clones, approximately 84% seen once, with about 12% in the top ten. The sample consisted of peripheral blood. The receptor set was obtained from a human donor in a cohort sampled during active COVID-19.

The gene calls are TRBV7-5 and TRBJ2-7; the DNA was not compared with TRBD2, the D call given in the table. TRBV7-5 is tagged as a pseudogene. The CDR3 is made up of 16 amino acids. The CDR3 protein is CARSYPTLRGVFEQYF. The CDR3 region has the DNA TGTGCCAGAAGCTATCCAACGCTCCGGGGGGTCTTTGAGCAGTACTTC.

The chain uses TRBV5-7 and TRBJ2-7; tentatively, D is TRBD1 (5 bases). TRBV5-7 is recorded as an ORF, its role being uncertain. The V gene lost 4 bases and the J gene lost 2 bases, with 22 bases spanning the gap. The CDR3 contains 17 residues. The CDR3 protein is CASSHRQLSIIPYEQYF. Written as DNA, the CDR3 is TGTGCCAGCAGCCACCGACAGCTCTCCATAATACCCTACGAGCAGTACTTC.

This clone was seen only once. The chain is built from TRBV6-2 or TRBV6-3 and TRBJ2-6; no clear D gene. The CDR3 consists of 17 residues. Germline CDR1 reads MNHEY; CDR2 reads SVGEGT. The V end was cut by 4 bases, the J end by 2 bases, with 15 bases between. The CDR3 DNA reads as TGTGCCAGCAGTTCCCACCGCCAGGCAACTGGGGCCAACGTCCTGACTTTC. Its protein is CASSSHRQATGANVLTF.

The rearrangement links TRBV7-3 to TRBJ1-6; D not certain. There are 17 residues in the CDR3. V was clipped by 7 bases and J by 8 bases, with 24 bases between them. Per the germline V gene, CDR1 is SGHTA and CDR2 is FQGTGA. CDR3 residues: CASNPLDDYPIHSPLHF. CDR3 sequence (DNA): TGTGCCAGCAATCCCTTGGACGACTACCCAATCCATTCACCCCTCCACTTT.

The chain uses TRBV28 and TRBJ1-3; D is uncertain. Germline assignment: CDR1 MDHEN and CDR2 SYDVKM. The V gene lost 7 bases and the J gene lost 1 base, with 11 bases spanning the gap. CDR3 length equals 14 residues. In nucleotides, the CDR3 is TGTGCCAGCACCGAGTCGACTTCTGGAAACACCATATATTTT. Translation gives CASTESTSGNTIYF. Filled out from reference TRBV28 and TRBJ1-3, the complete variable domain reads DVKVTQSSRYLVKRTGEKVFLECVQDMDHENMFWYRQDPGLGLRLIYFSYDVKMKEKGDIPEGYSVSREKKERFSLILESASTNQTSMYLCASTESTSGNTIYFGEGSWLTVV.

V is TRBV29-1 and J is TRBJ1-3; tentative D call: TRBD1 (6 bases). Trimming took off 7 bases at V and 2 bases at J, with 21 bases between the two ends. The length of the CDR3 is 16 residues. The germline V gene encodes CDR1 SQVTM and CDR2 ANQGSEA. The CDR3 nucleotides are TGCAGCGCCGGATCCCCAGGGGTTCCCCCTGGAAACACCATATATTTT. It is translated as CSAGSPGVPPGNTIYF.

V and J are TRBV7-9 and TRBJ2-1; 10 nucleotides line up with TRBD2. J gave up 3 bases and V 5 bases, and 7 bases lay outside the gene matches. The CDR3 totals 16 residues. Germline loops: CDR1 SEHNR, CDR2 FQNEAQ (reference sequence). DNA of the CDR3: TGTGCCAGCAGCGGAGGAGCGGGGGGGCACTACAATGAGCAGTTCTTC. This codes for CASSGGAGGHYNEQFF.

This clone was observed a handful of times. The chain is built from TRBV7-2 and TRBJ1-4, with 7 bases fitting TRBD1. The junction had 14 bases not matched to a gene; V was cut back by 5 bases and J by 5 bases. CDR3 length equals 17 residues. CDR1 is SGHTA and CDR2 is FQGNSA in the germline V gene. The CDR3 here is CASSVSSTSGQNEKLFF. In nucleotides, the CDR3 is TGTGCCAGCAGCGTTAGTAGTACGTCGGGACAGAATGAAAAACTGTTTTTT.

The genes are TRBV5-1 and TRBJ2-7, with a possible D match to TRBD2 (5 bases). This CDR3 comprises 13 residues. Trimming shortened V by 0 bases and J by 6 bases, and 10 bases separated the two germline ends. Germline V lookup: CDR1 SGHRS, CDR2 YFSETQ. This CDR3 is CASSLGRVGEQYF. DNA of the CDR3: TGCGCCAGCAGCTTGGGGCGGGTTGGCGAGCAGTACTTC.

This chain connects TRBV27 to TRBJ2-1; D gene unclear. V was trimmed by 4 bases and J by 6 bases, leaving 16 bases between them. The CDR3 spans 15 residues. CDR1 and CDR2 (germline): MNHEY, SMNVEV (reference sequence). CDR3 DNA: TGTGCCAGCAGTTCGATTGTCCTGAGGAGCAATGAGCAGTTCTTC. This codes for CASSSIVLRSNEQFF.

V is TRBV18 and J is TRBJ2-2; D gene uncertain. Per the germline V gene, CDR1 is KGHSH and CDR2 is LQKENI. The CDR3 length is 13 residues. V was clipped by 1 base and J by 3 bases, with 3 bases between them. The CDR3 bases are TGTGCCAGCTCACCACGAGACACCGGGGAGCTGTTTTTT. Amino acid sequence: CASSPRDTGELFF.

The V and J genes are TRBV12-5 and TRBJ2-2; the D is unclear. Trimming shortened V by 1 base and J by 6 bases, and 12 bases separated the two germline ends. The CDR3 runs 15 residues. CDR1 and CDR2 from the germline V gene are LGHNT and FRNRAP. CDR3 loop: CASGLATTQPGELFF. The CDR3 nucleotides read TGTGCTAGTGGTTTGGCAACGACACAACCCGGGGAGCTGTTTTTT. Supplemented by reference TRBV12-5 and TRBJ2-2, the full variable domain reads DARVTQTPRHKVTEMGQEVTMRCQPILGHNTVFWYRQTMMQGLELLAYFRNRAPLDDSGMPKDRFSAEMPDATLATLKIQPSEPRDSAVYFCASGLATTQPGELFFGEGSRLTVL.

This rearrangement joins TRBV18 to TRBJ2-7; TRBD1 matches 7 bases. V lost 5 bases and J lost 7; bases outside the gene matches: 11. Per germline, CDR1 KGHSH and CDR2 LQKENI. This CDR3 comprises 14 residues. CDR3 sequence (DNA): TGTGCCAGCTCATCCACCGGGACAGAAGCGGAGCAGTACTTC. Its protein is CASSSTGTEAEQYF. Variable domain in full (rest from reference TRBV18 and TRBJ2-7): NAGVMQNPRHLVRRRGQEARLRCSPMKGHSHVYWYRQLPEEGLKFMVYLQKENIIDESGMPKERFSAEFPKEGPSILRIQQVVRGDSAAYFCASSSTGTEAEQYFGPGTRLTVT.

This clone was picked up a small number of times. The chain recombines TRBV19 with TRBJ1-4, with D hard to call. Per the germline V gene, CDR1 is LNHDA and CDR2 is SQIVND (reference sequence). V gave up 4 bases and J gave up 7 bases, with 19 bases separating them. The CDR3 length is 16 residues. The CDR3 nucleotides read TGTGCCAGTAGTAGGTCGGGTGCGACCGGGAGTGAAAAACTGTTTTTT. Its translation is CASSRSGATGSEKLFF.

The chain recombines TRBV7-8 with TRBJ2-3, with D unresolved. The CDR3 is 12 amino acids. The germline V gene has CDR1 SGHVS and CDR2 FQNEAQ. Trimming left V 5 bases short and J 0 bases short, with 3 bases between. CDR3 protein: CASSPSTDTQYF. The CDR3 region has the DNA TGTGCCAGCAGCCCTAGCACAGATACGCAGTATTTT.

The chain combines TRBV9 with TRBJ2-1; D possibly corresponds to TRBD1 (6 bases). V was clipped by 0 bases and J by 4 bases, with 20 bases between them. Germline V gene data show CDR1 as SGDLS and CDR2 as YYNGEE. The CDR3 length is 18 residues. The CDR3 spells CASSVGGLLASLYNEQFF. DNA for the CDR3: TGTGCCAGCAGCGTAGGGGGGCTTCTGGCCTCCCTGTACAATGAGCAGTTCTTC.

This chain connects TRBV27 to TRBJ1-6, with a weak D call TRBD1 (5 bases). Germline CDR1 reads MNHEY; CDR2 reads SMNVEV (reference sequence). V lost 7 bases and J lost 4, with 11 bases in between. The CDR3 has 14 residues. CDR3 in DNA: TGTGCCAGCACCCCGACAGTTTATAATTCACCCCTCCACTTT. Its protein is CASTPTVYNSPLHF.

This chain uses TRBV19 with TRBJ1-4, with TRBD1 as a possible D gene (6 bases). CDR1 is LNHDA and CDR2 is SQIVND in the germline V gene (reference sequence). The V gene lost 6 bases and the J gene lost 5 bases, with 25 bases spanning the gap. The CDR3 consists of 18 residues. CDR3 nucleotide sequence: TGTGCCAGTAGCAGTCCCCTTTCGAAACAGGGCTTGAATGAAAAACTGTTTTTT. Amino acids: CASSSPLSKQGLNEKLFF.

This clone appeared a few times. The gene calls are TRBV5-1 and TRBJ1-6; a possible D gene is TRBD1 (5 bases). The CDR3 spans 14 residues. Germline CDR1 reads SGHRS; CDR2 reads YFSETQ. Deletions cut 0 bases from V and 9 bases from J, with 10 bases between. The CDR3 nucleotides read TGCGCCAGCAGCTTGGAGGTCGGGGGTTCACCCCTCCACTTT. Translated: CASSLEVGGSPLHF.

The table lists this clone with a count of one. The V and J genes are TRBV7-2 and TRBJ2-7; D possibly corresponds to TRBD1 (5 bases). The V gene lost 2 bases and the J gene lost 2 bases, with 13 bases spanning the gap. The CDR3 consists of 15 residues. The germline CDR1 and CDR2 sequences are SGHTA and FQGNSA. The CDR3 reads CASSLFGARTYEQYF. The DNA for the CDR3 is TGTGCCAGCAGCTTATTTGGGGCGCGGACCTACGAGCAGTACTTC.

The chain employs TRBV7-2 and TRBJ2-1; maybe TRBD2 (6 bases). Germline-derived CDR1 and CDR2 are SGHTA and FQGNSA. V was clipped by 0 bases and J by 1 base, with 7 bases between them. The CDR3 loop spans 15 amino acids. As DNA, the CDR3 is TGTGCCAGCAGCTTAGCACGGGGGTCCTACAATGAGCAGTTCTTC. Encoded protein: CASSLARGSYNEQFF.